Listed below are T cell receptor beta chains from one sample, sequenced in a study of CD8+ T cells in alopecia areata. The method was immunoSEQ multiplex PCR; TCRdb's version includes in-frame clones alone and lacks a portion of them. The sample yields fewer than 200,000 clones, 59% seen once. Source: CD4+ T cells sorted from blood, taken at week 0. The receptors were sampled from a human donor with alopecia areata. Each CDR3 is given without its conserved first and last residue.

TRBJ1-2,TRBV25-1,ASSEFSGISSPNGYT
TRBJ2-6,TRBV29-1,SVTGDDSGANVLT
TRBJ2-7,TRBV7-9,ASSLGLAYEQY
TRBJ1-2,TRBV4-2,ASSQGGPQYGYT
TRBJ1-1,TRBV29-1,SVTGMNTEAF
TRBJ2-5,TRBV15,ATSRDGTARY
TRBJ2-7,TRBV30,AWDRDRGRREQY
TRBJ2-1,TRBV30,AFTVYNEQF
TRBJ1-3,TRBV9,ASSEDPGHSGNTIY
TRBJ2-5,TRBV4-1,ASSQDKGRETQY
TRBJ2-7,TRBV18,ASSPSLGDYEQY
TRBJ1-2,TRBV6-1,ASSDGRGTDLYGYT
TRBJ1-2,TRBV30,AWLRTDNYGYT
TRBJ2-3,TRBV29-1,SVDPSTTDTQY
TRBJ1-2,TRBV27,ASRDGRPNYGYT
TRBJ1-6,TRBV11-3,ASSLRGRPTNSPLH
TRBJ1-2,TRBV2,ASSATGSWGYT
TRBJ1-2,TRBV30,AWSGQGFYGYT
TRBJ1-5,TRBV30,AWSVSGVYQPQH
TRBJ2-2,TRBV29-1,SVGGITGELF
TRBJ2-3,TRBV27,ASSTQPGHGSTDTQY
TRBJ1-2,TRBV6-5,ASSYPGDRGYT
TRBJ2-6,TRBV4-2,ASSQARLTLLSSGANVLT
TRBJ2-1,TRBV18,ASSPPFTGAYNEQF
TRBJ1-2,TRBV9,ASSVDVGDYGYT
TRBJ2-1,TRBV27,ASSPRLAGGGNNEQF
.,TRBV5-6,ASSPGTGINSYEQY
TRBJ1-6,TRBV11-3,ASNNQGNSPLH
TRBJ2-7,TRBV29-1,SVAGLGTYEQY
TRBJ1-5,TRBV19,ASSPDRGTGQPQH
TRBJ1-5,TRBV15,ATSRDRDQPQH
TRBJ1-5,TRBV29-1,SVGSGTGGNQPQH
TRBJ2-3,TRBV5-6,ASSLTSGAGDTQY
TRBJ2-5,TRBV21-1,ASSKVGGLAAQY
TRBJ1-4,TRBV30,AWTSARGEKLF
TRBJ2-4,TRBV5-6,ASSFNRNIQY
TRBJ1-2,TRBV30,AWSGREHFYGYT
TRBJ1-6,TRBV6-5,ARRGQINSPLH
TRBJ2-3,TRBV5-1,ASSLVRSSTDTQY
TRBJ1-5,TRBV29-1,SVASDSSNQPQH
TRBJ2-1,TRBV30,AWSVQWLAGAKLYNEQF